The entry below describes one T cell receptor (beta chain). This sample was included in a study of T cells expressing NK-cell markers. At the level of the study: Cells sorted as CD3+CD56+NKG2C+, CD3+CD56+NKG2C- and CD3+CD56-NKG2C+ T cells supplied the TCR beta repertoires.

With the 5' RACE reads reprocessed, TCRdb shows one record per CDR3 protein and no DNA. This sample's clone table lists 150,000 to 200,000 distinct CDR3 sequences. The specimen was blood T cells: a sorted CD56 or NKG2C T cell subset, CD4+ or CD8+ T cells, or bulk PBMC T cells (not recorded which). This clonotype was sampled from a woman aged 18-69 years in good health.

The CDR3 reads CASRAGGAYNSPLHF. The V and J genes are TRBV28 and TRBJ1-6. Germline V gene lookup returns CDR1 MDHEN and CDR2 SYDVKM. CDR3 length equals 15 residues.